Shown below are 3 T cell receptor beta chains from a single sample sequenced in a study of Graves' ophthalmopathy and Graves' hyperthyroidism. Amplification of the TCR beta CDR3 regions used RNA transcripts (as template). First-round RT-PCR used HTBI primers; second-round multiplex PCR followed. Each CDR3 protein is one row after TCRdb ran MiXCR on the multiplex PCR reads. Seen here are under 200,000 distinct CDR3 sequences, about 40% observed once, and the top ten hold 5.8%. Sequencing was done on a sample of peripheral blood. These receptors were collected from a woman aged 40 to 49 with Graves' ophthalmopathy.

Ten or more counts support this clonotype. J is TRBJ1-1 and V is TRBV15; D gene ambiguous. This CDR3 contains 14 residues. Trimming took 2 bases from V and 1 from J, leaving 8 bases between them. Germline loops: CDR1 LNHNV, CDR2 YYDKDF (reference sequence). The CDR3 is CATSRPYKNTEAFF. The CDR3 coding sequence is TGTGCCACCAGCAGACCCTACAAGAACACTGAAGCTTTCTTT.

This clonotype was detected ten times or more. V usage is TRBV28 and J usage is TRBJ1-2, with TRBD1 identical over 7 bases. From germline, CDR1 is MDHEN and CDR2 SYDVKM. CDR3 length: 15 amino acids. V lost 3 bases and J lost 2; bases outside the gene matches: 6. The DNA for the CDR3 is TGTGCCAGCAGTTTTTTGGGACAGAGAAACTATGGCTACACCTTC. Protein sequence: CASSFLGQRNYGYTF.

This clonotype was seen more than once but under ten times. V gene TRBV6-2 or TRBV6-3 combines with J gene TRBJ2-5; TRBD2 matches 10 bases. This CDR3 is built from 15 residues. V was pared by 0 bases and J by 4 bases, with 2 bases of the junction left unmatched. Germline V CDR1 and CDR2: MNHEY, SVGEGT. The CDR3 DNA follows: TGTGCCAGCAGTTACTCAATAGCGGGGGGAGAGACCCAGTACTTC. Protein: CASSYSIAGGETQYF.